The present T cell receptor beta chain was sequenced within a study of blood T cell repertoires in COVID-19. Turning to the study itself: Material from acute and convalescent COVID-19 was sourced from the United States, Italy and Spain. Nucleic acid was either cDNA or gDNA, and it came from T cells, B-cell-depleted T cells, or PBMCs.

The study drew participants aged about 18 to 89 years from under 30 US areas. Cohorts were based on clinical histories the participants reported. Clones were read by immunoSEQ multiplex PCR, and TCRdb kept only the in-frame ones, dropping some. The data contain just over 300,000 clones, approximately 90% of them singletons. This CDR3 spans 17 amino acids. The germline CDR1 and CDR2 sequences are LGHNA and YSLEER. Germline trimming cut 1 base from V and 4 bases from J; bases unmatched to any gene: 4. This chain uses TRBV4-3 with TRBJ2-1, with TRBD2 matching over 13 bases. The source is a woman under 30 who had recovered from COVID-19. Input material: PBMCs or T cells enriched from blood (not recorded which). The CDR3 region has the DNA TGCGCCAGCAGCCAAGCTATGGGACTAGCGGGATACAATGAGCAGTTCTTC. Translating gives CASSQAMGLAGYNEQFF.